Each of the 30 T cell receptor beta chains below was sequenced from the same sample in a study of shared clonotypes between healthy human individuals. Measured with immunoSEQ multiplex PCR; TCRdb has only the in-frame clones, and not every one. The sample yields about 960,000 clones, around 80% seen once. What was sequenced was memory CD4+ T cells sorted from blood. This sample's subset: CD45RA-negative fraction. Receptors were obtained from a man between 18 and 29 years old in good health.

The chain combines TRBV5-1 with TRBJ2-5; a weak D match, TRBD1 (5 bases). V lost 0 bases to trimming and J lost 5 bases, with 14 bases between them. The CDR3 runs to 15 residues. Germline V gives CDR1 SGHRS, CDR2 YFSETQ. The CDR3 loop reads CASSLGLRQMETQYF. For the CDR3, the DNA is TGCGCCAGCAGCTTGGGCCTAAGACAGATGGAGACCCAGTACTTC.

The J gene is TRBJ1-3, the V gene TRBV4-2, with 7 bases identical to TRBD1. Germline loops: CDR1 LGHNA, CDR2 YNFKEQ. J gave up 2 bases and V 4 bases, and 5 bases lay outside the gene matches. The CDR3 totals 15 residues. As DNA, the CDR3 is TGTGCCAGCAGCCCACCGGACAGGACTGGAAACACCATATATTTT. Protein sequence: CASSPPDRTGNTIYF.

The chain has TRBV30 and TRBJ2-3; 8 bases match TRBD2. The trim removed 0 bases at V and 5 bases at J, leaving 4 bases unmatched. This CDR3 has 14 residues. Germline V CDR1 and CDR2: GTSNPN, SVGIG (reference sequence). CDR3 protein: CAWSVAGGGDTQYF. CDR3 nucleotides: TGTGCCTGGAGTGTGGCGGGGGGCGGAGATACGCAGTATTTT.

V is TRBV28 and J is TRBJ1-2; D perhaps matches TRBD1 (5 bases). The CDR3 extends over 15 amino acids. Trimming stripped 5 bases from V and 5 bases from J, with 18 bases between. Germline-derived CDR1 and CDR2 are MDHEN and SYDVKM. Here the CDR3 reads CASSPPGGRRYGYTF. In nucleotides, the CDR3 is TGTGCCAGCAGTCCCCCCGGGGGTAGGCGATATGGCTACACCTTC.

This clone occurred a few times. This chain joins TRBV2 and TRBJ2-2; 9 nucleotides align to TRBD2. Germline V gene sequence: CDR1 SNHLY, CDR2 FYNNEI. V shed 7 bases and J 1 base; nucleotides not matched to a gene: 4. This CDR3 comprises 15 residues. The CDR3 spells CASTAGGQNTGELFF. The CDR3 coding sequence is TGTGCCAGCACGGCGGGGGGGCAGAACACCGGGGAGCTGTTTTTT.

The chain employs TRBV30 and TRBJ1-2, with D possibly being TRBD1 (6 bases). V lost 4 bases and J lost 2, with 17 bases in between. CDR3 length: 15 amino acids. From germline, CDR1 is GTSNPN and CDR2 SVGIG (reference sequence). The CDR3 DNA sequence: TGTGCCTGGAATCTGGGGGGCACAGTAAACTATGGCTACACCTTC. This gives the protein CAWNLGGTVNYGYTF. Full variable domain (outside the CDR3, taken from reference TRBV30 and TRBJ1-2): SQTIHQWPATLVQPVGSPLSLECTVEGTSNPNLYWYRQAAGRGLQLLFYSVGIGQISSEVPQNLSASRPQDRQFILSSKKLLLSDSGFYLCAWNLGGTVNYGYTFGSGTRLTVV.

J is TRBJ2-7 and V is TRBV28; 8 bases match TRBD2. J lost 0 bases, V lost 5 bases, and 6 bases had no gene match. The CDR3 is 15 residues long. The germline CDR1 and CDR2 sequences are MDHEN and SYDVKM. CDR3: CASSLSGESSYEQYF. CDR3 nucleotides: TGTGCCAGCAGTCTTAGCGGGGAAAGCTCCTACGAGCAGTACTTC. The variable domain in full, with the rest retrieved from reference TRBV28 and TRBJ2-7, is DVKVTQSSRYLVKRTGEKVFLECVQDMDHENMFWYRQDPGLGLRLIYFSYDVKMKEKGDIPEGYSVSREKKERFSLILESASTNQTSMYLCASSLSGESSYEQYFGPGTRLTVT.

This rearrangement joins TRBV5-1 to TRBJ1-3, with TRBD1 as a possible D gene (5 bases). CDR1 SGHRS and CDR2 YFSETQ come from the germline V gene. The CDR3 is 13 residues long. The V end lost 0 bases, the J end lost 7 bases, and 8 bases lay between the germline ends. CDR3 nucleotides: TGCGCCAGCAGCTTGGGAGGGGTGAACACCATATATTTT. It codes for CASSLGGVNTIYF.

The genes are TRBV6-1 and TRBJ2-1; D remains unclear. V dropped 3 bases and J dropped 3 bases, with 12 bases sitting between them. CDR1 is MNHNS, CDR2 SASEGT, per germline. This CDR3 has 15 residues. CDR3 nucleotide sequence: TGTGCCAGCAGTGATGGCCAGCATATCTACAATGAGCAGTTCTTC. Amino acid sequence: CASSDGQHIYNEQFF.

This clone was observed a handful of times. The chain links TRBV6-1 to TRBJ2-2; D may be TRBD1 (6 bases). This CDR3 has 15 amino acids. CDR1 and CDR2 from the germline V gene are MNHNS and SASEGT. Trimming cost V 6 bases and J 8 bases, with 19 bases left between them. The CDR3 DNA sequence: TGTGCCAGCAGCCGAACACAGGGCGGTTCAGGGGAGCTGTTTTTT. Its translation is CASSRTQGGSGELFF.

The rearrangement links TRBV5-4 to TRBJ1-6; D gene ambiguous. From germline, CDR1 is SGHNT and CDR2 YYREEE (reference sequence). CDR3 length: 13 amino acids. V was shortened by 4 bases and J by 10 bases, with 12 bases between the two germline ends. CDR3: CASSTPTGSPLHF. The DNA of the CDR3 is TGTGCCAGCAGCACCCCGACGGGCTCACCCCTCCACTTT.

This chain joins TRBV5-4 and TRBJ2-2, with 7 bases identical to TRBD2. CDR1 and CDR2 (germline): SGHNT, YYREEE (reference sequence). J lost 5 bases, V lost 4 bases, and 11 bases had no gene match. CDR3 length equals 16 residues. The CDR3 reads CASSPGQALATGELFF. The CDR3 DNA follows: TGTGCCAGCAGCCCAGGACAAGCACTAGCGACCGGGGAGCTGTTTTTT.

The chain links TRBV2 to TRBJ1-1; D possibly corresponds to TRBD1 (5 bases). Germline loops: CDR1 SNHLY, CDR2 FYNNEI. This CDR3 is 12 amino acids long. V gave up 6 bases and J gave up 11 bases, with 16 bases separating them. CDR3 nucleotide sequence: TGTGCCAGCAGCCCAAGGCAGGGTTCGGCTTTCTTT. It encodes CASSPRQGSAFF.

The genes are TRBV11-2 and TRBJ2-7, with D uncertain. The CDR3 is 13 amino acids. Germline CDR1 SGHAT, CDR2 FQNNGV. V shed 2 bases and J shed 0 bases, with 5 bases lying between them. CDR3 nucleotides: TGTGCCAGCAGCTTACCCGACTCCTACGAGCAGTACTTC. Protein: CASSLPDSYEQYF.

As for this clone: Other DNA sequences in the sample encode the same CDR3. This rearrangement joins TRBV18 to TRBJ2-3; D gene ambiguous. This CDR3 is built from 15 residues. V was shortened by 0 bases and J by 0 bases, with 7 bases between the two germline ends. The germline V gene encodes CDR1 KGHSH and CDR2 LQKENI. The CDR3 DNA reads TGTGCCAGCTCACCACCAGGACGGAGCACAGATACGCAGTATTTT. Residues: CASSPPGRSTDTQYF.

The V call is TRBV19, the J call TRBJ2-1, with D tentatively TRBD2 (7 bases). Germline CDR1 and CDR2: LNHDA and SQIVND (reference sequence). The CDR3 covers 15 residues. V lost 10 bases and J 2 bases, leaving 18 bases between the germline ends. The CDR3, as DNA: TGTGCCACCAGGGGAGGGACATGGACCTACAATGAGCAGTTCTTC. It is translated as CATRGGTWTYNEQFF.

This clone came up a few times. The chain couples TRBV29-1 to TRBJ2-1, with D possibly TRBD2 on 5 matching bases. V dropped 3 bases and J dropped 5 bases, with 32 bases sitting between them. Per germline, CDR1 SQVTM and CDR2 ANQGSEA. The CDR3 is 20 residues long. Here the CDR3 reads CSVEFLGGSASQLRNNEQFF. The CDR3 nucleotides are TGCAGCGTTGAGTTTTTGGGTGGGAGTGCATCCCAATTGAGGAACAATGAGCAGTTCTTC.

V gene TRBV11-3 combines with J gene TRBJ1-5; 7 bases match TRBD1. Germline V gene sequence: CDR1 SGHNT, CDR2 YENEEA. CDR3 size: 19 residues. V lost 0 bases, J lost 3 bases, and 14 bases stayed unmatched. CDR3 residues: CASSLDRVLQGNDNQPQHF. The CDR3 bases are TGTGCCAGCAGCTTAGATCGGGTTTTACAGGGGAACGACAATCAGCCCCAGCATTTT.

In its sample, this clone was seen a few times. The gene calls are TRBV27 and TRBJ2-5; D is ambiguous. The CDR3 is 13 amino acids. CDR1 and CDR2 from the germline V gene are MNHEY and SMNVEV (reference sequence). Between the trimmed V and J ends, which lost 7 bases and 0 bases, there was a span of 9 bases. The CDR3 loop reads CASKAADQETQYF. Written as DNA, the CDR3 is TGTGCCAGCAAGGCGGCGGACCAAGAGACCCAGTACTTC.

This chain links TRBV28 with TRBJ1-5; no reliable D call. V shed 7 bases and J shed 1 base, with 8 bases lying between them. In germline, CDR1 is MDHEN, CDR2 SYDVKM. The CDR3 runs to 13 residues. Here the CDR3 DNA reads TGTGCCAGCAATGAGCAAAGCAATCAGCCCCAGCATTTT. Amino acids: CASNEQSNQPQHF. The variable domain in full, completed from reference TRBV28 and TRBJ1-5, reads DVKVTQSSRYLVKRTGEKVFLECVQDMDHENMFWYRQDPGLGLRLIYFSYDVKMKEKGDIPEGYSVSREKKERFSLILESASTNQTSMYLCASNEQSNQPQHFGDGTRLSIL.

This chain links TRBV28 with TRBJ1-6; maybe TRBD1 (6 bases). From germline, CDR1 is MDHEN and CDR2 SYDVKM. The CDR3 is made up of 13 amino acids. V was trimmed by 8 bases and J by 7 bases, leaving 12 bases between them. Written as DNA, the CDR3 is TGTGCCAGCCACCCCACAGGGAATTCACCCCTCCACTTT. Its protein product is CASHPTGNSPLHF.

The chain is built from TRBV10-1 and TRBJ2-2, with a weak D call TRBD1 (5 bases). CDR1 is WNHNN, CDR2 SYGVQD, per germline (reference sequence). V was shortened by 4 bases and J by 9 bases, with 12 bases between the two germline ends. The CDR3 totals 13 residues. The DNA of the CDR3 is TGCGCCAGCAGTGGCCCAACGGACAGGGAGCTGTTTTTT. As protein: CASSGPTDRELFF.

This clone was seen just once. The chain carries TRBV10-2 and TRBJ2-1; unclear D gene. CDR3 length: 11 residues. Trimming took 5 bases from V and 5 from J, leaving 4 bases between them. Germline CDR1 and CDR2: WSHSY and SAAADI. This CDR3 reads CASSQHNEQFF. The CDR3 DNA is TGCGCCAGCAGTCAACACAATGAGCAGTTCTTC.

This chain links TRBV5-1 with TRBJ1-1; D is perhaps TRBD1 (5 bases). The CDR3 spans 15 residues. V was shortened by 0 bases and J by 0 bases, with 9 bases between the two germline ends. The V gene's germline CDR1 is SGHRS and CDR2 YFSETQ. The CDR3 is CASSLGRTMNTEAFF. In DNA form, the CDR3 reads TGCGCCAGCAGCTTGGGACGGACAATGAACACTGAAGCTTTCTTT.

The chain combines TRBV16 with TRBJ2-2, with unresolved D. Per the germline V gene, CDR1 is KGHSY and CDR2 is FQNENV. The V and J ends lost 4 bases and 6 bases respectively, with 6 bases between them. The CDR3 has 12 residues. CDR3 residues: CASSPQSGELFF. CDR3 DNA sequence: TGTGCCAGCAGCCCCCAATCCGGGGAGCTGTTTTTT.

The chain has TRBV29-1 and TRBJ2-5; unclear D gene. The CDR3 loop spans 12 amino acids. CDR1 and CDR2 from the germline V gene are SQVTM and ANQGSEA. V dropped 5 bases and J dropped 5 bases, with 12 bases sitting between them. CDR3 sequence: CSVQGGVETQYF. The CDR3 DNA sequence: TGCAGCGTTCAAGGTGGTGTCGAGACCCAGTACTTC.

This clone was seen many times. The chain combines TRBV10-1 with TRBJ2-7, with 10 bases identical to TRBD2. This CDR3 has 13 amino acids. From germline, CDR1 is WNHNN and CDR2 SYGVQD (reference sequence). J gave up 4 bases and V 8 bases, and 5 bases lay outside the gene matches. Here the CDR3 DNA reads TGCGCCAGCCGACGGACTAGCGGATACGAGCAGTACTTC. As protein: CASRRTSGYEQYF.

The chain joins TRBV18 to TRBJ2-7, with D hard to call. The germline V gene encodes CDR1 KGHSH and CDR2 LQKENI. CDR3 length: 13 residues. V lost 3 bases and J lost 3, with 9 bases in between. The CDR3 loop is CASSPIGVYEQYF. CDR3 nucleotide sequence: TGTGCCAGCTCACCGATTGGGGTCTACGAGCAGTACTTC.

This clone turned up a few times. The CDR3 reads CASGLAGGLNEQFF. CDR3 nucleotide sequence: TGTGCCAGCGGACTAGCGGGAGGCCTCAATGAGCAGTTCTTC. This chain uses TRBV7-2 with TRBJ2-1; TRBD2 matches 14 bases. This CDR3 has 14 residues. The V gene's germline CDR1 is SGHTA and CDR2 FQGNSA. With V trimmed by 8 bases and J by 6 bases, 3 bases remained unmatched.

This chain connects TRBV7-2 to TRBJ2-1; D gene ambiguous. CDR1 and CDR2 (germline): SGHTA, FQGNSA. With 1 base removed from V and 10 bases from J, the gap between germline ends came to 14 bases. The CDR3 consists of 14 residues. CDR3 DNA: TGTGCCAGCAGCTTAGGTGGACCAGTATTGGAGCAGTTCTTC. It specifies CASSLGGPVLEQFF.